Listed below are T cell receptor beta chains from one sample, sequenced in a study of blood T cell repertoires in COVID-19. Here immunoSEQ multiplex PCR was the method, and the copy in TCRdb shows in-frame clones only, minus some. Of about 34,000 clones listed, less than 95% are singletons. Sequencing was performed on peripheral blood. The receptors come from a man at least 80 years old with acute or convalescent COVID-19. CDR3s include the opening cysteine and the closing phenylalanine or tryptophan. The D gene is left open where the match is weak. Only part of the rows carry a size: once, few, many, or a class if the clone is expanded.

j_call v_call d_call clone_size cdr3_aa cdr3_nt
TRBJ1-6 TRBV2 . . CASRQFSSYNSPLHF TGTGCCAGCAGACAGTTTAGCTCCTATAATTCACCCCTCCACTTT
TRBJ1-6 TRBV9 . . CASSVAAGNSPLHF TGTGCCAGCAGCGTGGCGGCGGGGAATTCACCCCTCCACTTT
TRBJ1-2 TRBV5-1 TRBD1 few CASSPGQVYEGYTF TGCGCCAGCAGCCCCGGACAGGTGTACGAAGGCTACACCTTC
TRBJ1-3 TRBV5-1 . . CASSLSASGNTIYF TGCGCCAGCAGCTTAAGCGCCTCTGGAAACACCATATATTTT
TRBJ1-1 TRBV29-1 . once CSVARGGNTEAFF TGCAGCGTAGCCCGGGGGGGTAACACTGAAGCTTTCTTT
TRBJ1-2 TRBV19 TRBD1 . CASRRTGLFGYTF TGTGCCAGTAGGCGGACAGGGCTCTTTGGCTACACCTTC
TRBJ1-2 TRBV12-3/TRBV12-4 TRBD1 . CASSRTGSYGYTF TGTGCCAGCAGTCGGACAGGGAGCTATGGCTACACCTTC
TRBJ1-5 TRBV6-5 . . CASSYSGGNQPQHF TGTGCCAGCAGTTACTCAGGCGGAAATCAGCCCCAGCATTTT
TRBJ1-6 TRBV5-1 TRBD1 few CASSLGQVDSPLHF TGCGCCAGCAGCCTCGGACAGGTAGATTCACCCCTCCACTTT
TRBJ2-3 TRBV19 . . CASSEAPLSTQYF TGTGCCAGTAGCGAGGCCCCCCTGTCTACGCAGTATTTT
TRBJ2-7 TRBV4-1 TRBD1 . CASSPPGQAYEQYF TGCGCCAGCAGCCCCCCGGGACAGGCCTACGAGCAGTACTTC
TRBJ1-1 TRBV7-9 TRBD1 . CASTERRVRTGGNTEAFF TGTGCCAGCACCGAACGGAGAGTAAGGACAGGGGGGAACACTGAAGCTTTCTTT
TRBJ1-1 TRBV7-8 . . CASSLLGSTEAFF TGTGCCAGCAGCTTACTGGGGAGCACTGAAGCTTTCTTT
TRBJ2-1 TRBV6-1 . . CASSEGPVKDEQFF TGTGCCAGCAGTGAGGGCCCGGTTAAGGATGAGCAGTTCTTC
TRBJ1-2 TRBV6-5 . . CASRSGQSPYGYTF TGTGCCAGCCGCAGTGGCCAATCCCCCTATGGCTACACCTTC
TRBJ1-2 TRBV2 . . CASSEQGIGFYGYTF TGTGCCAGCAGTGAACAGGGGATAGGGTTCTATGGCTACACCTTC
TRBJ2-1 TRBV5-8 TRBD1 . CASSLGTGVYNEQFF TGTGCCAGCAGCCTTGGGACAGGGGTCTACAATGAGCAGTTCTTC
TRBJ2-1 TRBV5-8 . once CASSLVTGAYNEQFF TGTGCCAGCAGCTTAGTCACAGGAGCTTACAATGAGCAGTTCTTC
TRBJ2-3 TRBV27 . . CASTTPGADTQYF TGTGCCAGCACTACCCCGGGGGCAGATACGCAGTATTTT
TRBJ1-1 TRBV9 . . CASSVRGNTEAFF TGTGCCAGCAGCGTAAGGGGGAACACTGAAGCTTTCTTT
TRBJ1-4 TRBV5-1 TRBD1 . CASSLGDRDNEKLFF TGCGCCAGCAGCTTGGGGGACAGGGATAATGAAAAACTGTTTTTT
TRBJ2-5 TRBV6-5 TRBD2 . CASRRGIQETQYF TGTGCCAGCAGGCGGGGGATTCAAGAGACCCAGTACTTC
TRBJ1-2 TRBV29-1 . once CSVELGGVGYTF TGCAGCGTTGAGCTGGGAGGCGTGGGCTACACCTTC
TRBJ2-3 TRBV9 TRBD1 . CASSRTGGPTDTQYF TGTGCCAGCAGCCGGACAGGGGGCCCCACAGATACGCAGTATTTT
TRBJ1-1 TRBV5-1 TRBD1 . CASSPGRGQGFGSPEAFF TGCGCCAGCAGCCCCGGACGTGGACAGGGTTTTGGAAGTCCTGAAGCTTTCTTT
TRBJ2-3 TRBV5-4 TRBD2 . CASSLVGGGSDTQYF TGTGCCAGCAGCTTGGTAGGCGGGGGGTCTGATACGCAGTATTTT
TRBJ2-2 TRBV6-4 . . CASKANTQAGELFF TGTGCCAGCAAAGCAAACACCCAGGCCGGGGAGCTGTTTTTT
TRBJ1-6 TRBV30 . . CAWIPPGNDINSPLHF TGTGCCTGGATTCCGCCAGGGAATGATATAAATTCACCCCTCCACTTT
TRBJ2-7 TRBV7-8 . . CASSLFLGLYEQYF TGTGCCAGCAGCTTATTTTTGGGGCTCTACGAGCAGTACTTC
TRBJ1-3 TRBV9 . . CASSVGRIGNTIYF TGTGCCAGCAGCGTAGGGCGGATTGGAAACACCATATATTTT
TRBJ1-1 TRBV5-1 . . CASSRSTGFVNTEAFF TGCGCCAGCAGCCGCAGTACAGGGTTTGTGAACACTGAAGCTTTCTTT
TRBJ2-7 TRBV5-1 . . CASSSTYEQYF TGCGCCAGCAGCTCCACTTACGAGCAGTACTTC
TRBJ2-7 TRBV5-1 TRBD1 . CASSLRQGAGYEQYF TGCGCCAGCAGCTTGAGACAGGGGGCTGGGTACGAGCAGTACTTC
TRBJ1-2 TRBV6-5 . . CASSQPPPGFYGYTF TGTGCCAGCAGCCAACCGCCGCCAGGCTTCTATGGCTACACCTTC
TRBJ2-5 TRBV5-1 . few CASSLNIRETQYF TGCGCCAGCAGCTTGAACATTCGAGAGACCCAGTACTTC
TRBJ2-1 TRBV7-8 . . CASTWGRGANEQFF TGTGCCAGCACCTGGGGCAGGGGGGCGAATGAGCAGTTCTTC
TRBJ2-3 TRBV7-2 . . CASSLGVATSTDTQYF TGTGCCAGCAGCTTAGGCGTTGCCACTAGCACAGATACGCAGTATTTT
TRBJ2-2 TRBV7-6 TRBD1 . CASSLVEDRSTGELFF TGTGCCAGCAGCTTAGTAGAGGACAGGTCGACCGGGGAGCTGTTTTTT
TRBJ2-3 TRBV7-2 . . CASSFTGGAGTDTQYF TGTGCCAGCAGCTTTACGGGGGGCGCCGGGACAGATACGCAGTATTTT
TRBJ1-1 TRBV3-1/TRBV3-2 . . CASSPVRGKNTEAFF TGTGCCAGCAGCCCTGTAAGGGGGAAGAACACTGAAGCTTTCTTT
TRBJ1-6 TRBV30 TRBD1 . CAWKQGNSPLHF TGTGCCTGGAAACAGGGGAATTCACCCCTCCACTTT
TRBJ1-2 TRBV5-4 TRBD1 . CASSPLAGTGKVDYGYTF TGTGCCAGCAGCCCACTCGCCGGGACAGGGAAGGTCGACTATGGCTACACCTTC
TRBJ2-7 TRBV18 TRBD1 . CASSPNRGGYEQYF TGTGCCAGCTCCCCCAACAGGGGCGGTTACGAGCAGTACTTC
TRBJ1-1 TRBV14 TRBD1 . CASSPRTGRNTEAFF TGTGCCAGCAGCCCCCGGACAGGGAGGAACACTGAAGCTTTCTTT
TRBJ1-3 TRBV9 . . CASSPSGGGNTIYF TGTGCCAGCAGCCCCTCGGGGGGTGGAAACACCATATATTTT
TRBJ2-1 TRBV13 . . CASSLTLAGSYNEQFF TGTGCCAGCAGCCTAACTCTGGCAGGCTCCTACAATGAGCAGTTCTTC
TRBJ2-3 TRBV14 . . CASSQVWARGTDTQYF TGTGCCAGCAGCCAAGTTTGGGCGCGGGGCACAGATACGCAGTATTTT
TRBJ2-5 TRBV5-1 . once CASSYGVQETQYF TGCGCCAGCAGCTACGGGGTCCAGGAGACCCAGTACTTC
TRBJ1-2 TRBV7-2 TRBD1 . CASSLVSRQGDGGYTF TGTGCCAGCAGCTTAGTAAGCAGACAGGGTGATGGGGGCTACACCTTC
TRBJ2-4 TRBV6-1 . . CASSEPGSQAKNIQYF TGTGCCAGCAGTGAACCGGGGTCTCAAGCCAAAAACATTCAGTACTTC
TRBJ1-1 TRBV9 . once CASSGGQNTEAFF TGTGCCAGCAGCGGGGGGCAGAACACTGAAGCTTTCTTT
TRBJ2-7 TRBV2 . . CASIDPGGASYEQYF TGTGCCAGCATCGACCCGGGGGGCGCATCCTACGAGCAGTACTTC
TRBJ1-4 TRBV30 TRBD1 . CAWSFPTGRGEKLFF TGTGCCTGGAGTTTCCCGACAGGGCGCGGTGAAAAACTGTTTTTT
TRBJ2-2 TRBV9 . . CASSVDLGVRTGELFF TGTGCCAGCAGCGTAGATCTAGGGGTGAGGACCGGGGAGCTGTTTTTT
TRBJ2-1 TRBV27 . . CASSPTGTPYNEQFF TGTGCCAGCAGTCCAACCGGGACACCTTACAATGAGCAGTTCTTC
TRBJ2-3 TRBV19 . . CASSIKRRDTDTQYF TGTGCCAGTAGTATCAAAAGACGGGACACAGATACGCAGTATTTT
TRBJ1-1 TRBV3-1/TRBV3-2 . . CASSQTRDTGAFF TGTGCCAGCAGCCAAACCAGGGATACGGGAGCTTTCTTT